One and the same sample provided the 25 T cell receptor beta chains below, sequenced in a study of blood T cell repertoires in COVID-19. Method: immunoSEQ multiplex PCR; TCRdb's copy keeps in-frame clones and lacks some. The sample lists 250,000 to 300,000 clones, around 86% occurring once. Material for sequencing was PBMCs or T cells enriched from blood (not recorded which). These receptor sequences come from a woman between 40 and 55 years old who had recovered from COVID-19.

V is TRBV5-1 and J is TRBJ1-4; TRBD1 is a possible D gene (5 bases). In germline, CDR1 is SGHRS, CDR2 YFSETQ. This CDR3 region has 16 residues. V shed 0 bases and J shed 0 bases, with 9 bases lying between them. The CDR3 DNA is TGCGCCAGCAGCTTGGGCCCGACAGCAACTAATGAAAAACTGTTTTTT. Translation: CASSLGPTATNEKLFF.

V and J are TRBV30 and TRBJ1-6; 9 nucleotides line up with TRBD1. The germline V gene has CDR1 GTSNPN and CDR2 SVGIG (reference sequence). This CDR3 is built from 13 residues. V was clipped by 3 bases and J by 10 bases; unmatched bases: 4. CDR3 residues: CAWRGQGSSPLHF. DNA for the CDR3: TGTGCCTGGAGAGGACAGGGGTCATCACCCCTCCACTTT.

The J gene is TRBJ2-7, the V gene TRBV6-5; the match to TRBD1 covers 7 bases. Trimming at V came to 7 bases and at J to 1 base, leaving 10 bases not matched to a gene. The CDR3 runs 15 residues. The germline V gene encodes CDR1 MNHEY and CDR2 SVGAGI. DNA of the CDR3: TGTGCCAGCACCTCCCTATCGACAGGGTCCTACGAGCAGTACTTC. Its protein product is CASTSLSTGSYEQYF.

This clone was counted between two and nine times. The chain joins TRBV5-1 to TRBJ1-1; D is ambiguous. Germline CDR1 and CDR2: SGHRS and YFSETQ. The V and J ends lost 2 bases and 7 bases respectively, with 12 bases between them. The CDR3 spans 13 residues. CDR3 bases: TGCGCCAGCAGCTTCTCTGGTCAGCGTGAAGCTTTCTTT. It encodes CASSFSGQREAFF.

The chain uses TRBV4-1 and TRBJ1-2; D may be TRBD1 (6 bases). Trimming removed 1 base from V and 8 bases from J, with 14 bases in between. The CDR3 runs 14 residues. Germline V gene sequence: CDR1 MGHRA, CDR2 YSYEKL. The CDR3 DNA sequence: TGCGCCAGCAGCCAAGTTACAGGGTTAGGCGGCTACACCTTC. Its translation: CASSQVTGLGGYTF.

The chain has TRBV2 and TRBJ1-2; 9 nucleotides match TRBD1. This CDR3 region has 15 residues. Trimming removed 4 bases from V and 5 bases from J; junction bases left unmatched: 8. Germline V gives CDR1 SNHLY, CDR2 FYNNEI. This chain's CDR3 is CASSGAYGTGYGYTF. The CDR3 DNA sequence: TGTGCCAGCAGTGGAGCCTACGGGACAGGGTATGGCTACACCTTC.

This rearrangement joins TRBV19 to TRBJ2-2; 8 nucleotides match TRBD1. Germline CDR1 LNHDA, CDR2 SQIVND (reference sequence). The CDR3 totals 14 residues. After removal of 4 bases from V and 5 bases from J, the junction contained 3 bases not matched to a gene. CDR3: CASSRQGRTGELFF. The CDR3 nucleotides read TGTGCCAGTAGTAGACAGGGGCGGACCGGGGAGCTGTTTTTT.

The chain recombines TRBV7-2 with TRBJ2-6; D unclear. Germline CDR1 SGHTA, CDR2 FQGNSA. This CDR3 contains 15 residues. V shed 5 bases and J shed 1 base, with 9 bases lying between them. The chain's CDR3 is CASSPSTSGANVLTF. The CDR3 DNA is TGTGCCAGCAGCCCTAGTACATCTGGGGCCAACGTCCTGACTTTC.

The rearrangement uses TRBV5-1 and TRBJ2-2, with unresolved D. Deletions cut 0 bases from V and 1 base from J, with 7 bases between. Germline V gene data show CDR1 as SGHRS and CDR2 as YFSETQ. This CDR3 has 15 residues. CDR3 in amino acids: CASSLAAVNTGELFF. In nucleotides, the CDR3 is TGCGCCAGCAGCTTGGCGGCGGTGAACACCGGGGAGCTGTTTTTT.

The chain joins TRBV7-2 to TRBJ1-6; no firm D call. The germline CDR1 and CDR2 sequences are SGHTA and FQGNSA. The germline V and J ends were trimmed by 5 bases and 0 bases, with 8 bases remaining between them. This CDR3 comprises 15 residues. CDR3 sequence reads: CASSPGGSYNSPLHF. The CDR3 DNA sequence: TGTGCCAGCAGCCCGGGTGGCTCCTATAATTCACCCCTCCACTTT.

The chain uses TRBV11-2 and TRBJ2-5, with TRBD1 identical over 9 bases. Germline CDR1 SGHAT, CDR2 FQNNGV. V trimming: 6 bases; J trimming: 1 base; junction bases outside the gene matches: 0. The CDR3 runs 13 residues. CDR3 coding DNA: TGTGCCAGCAGGGGACAGGGCCAAGAGACCCAGTACTTC. This encodes CASRGQGQETQYF.

The V and J genes are TRBV18 and TRBJ2-7; the match to TRBD1 covers 9 bases. V shed 6 bases and J 7 bases; nucleotides not matched to a gene: 7. Germline assignment: CDR1 KGHSH and CDR2 LQKENI. The CDR3 runs 13 residues. The chain's CDR3 is CASSFGQGNEQYF. In DNA form, the CDR3 reads TGTGCCAGCTCGTTCGGACAGGGGAATGAGCAGTACTTC.

In this sample, this clone turned up a few times. The CDR3 loop is CAWSTLRNTEAFF. The CDR3, as DNA: TGTGCCTGGAGTACGCTGAGGAACACTGAAGCTTTCTTT. The chain joins TRBV30 to TRBJ1-1; D unclear. The CDR3 sequence is 13 residues long. The V end lost 2 bases, the J end lost 1 base, and 8 bases lay between the germline ends. Germline lookup yields CDR1 GTSNPN and CDR2 SVGIG (reference sequence).

The sample holds a few counts of this clone. J is TRBJ2-5 and V is TRBV30; D not resolved. Germline V CDR1 and CDR2: GTSNPN, SVGIG (reference sequence). The CDR3 is 12 amino acids. V lost 2 bases and J lost 2, with 6 bases in between. CDR3 coding DNA: TGTGCCTGGAGTCCCGGGCAAGAGACCCAGTACTTC. Protein product: CAWSPGQETQYF.

The chain couples TRBV3-1 (or the pseudogene TRBV3-2) to TRBJ2-5, with TRBD2 identical over 13 bases. With 5 bases clipped from V and 5 bases from J, the junction kept 11 bases outside the gene matches. The CDR3 is 17 residues long. Per the germline V gene, CDR1 is LGHDT and CDR2 is YNNKEL (reference sequence). The CDR3 bases are TGTGCCAGCAGCACCCGCCAGGGACTAGCGGGGTTTGAGACCCAGTACTTC. It translates to CASSTRQGLAGFETQYF.

This clone is a singleton in its sample. The chain has TRBV11-1 and TRBJ2-7; 9 bases fit TRBD2. V gave up 5 bases and J gave up 4 bases; unmatched junction bases: 12. CDR1 SGHAT and CDR2 FQDESV come from the germline V gene (reference sequence). The length of the CDR3 is 16 residues. CDR3 amino acids: CASSPRLAEYSYEQYF. In nucleotides, the CDR3 is TGTGCCAGCAGCCCGCGACTAGCGGAGTACTCATACGAGCAGTACTTC.

This clone has a single count. The rearrangement links TRBV7-9 to TRBJ2-3, with D unclear. The CDR3 extends over 12 amino acids. CDR1 SEHNR and CDR2 FQNEAQ come from the germline V gene (reference sequence). Trimming took off 1 base at V and 5 bases at J, with 4 bases between the two ends. CDR3 amino acids: CASSLVGDTQYF. CDR3 coding DNA: TGTGCCAGCAGCTTAGTCGGAGATACGCAGTATTTT. Looking up the rest from reference TRBV7-9 and TRBJ2-3 gives the full variable domain: DTGVSQNPRHKITKRGQNVTFRCDPISEHNRLYWYRQTLGQGPEFLTYFQNEAQLEKSRLLSDRFSAERPKGSFSTLEIQRTEQGDSAMYLCASSLVGDTQYFGPGTRLTVL.

The V gene is TRBV18, the J gene TRBJ1-2; 8 nucleotides line up with TRBD1. Trimming at V came to 0 bases and at J to 8 bases, leaving 14 bases not matched to a gene. The CDR3 has 17 amino acids. In germline, CDR1 is KGHSH, CDR2 LQKENI. CDR3 protein: CASSPPIGQGSPKGYTF. The CDR3 DNA reads as TGTGCCAGCTCACCACCAATCGGACAGGGCTCACCCAAGGGCTACACCTTC.

This clone was counted at least ten times. The chain employs TRBV4-2 and TRBJ2-7; 8 bases line up with TRBD1. Germline trimming cut 1 base from V and 6 bases from J; bases unmatched to any gene: 11. Germline-derived CDR1 and CDR2 are LGHNA and YNFKEQ. The CDR3 extends over 16 amino acids. CDR3 coding DNA: TGTGCCAGCAGCCAAGCAACCGGGGCAGGACAGGGCGAGCAGTACTTC. This encodes CASSQATGAGQGEQYF.

With regard to this clone: The conserved final phenylalanine or tryptophan is absent from the CDR3, which likely points to a read error. The DNA is left out, because the CDR3 cannot be placed on it with certainty; the CDR3 is given as TCRdb lists it. The chain couples TRBV5-8 to TRBJ2-7; the listed D gene, TRBD2, was not tested against the DNA. The CDR3 sequence runs 13 residues, both termini included. From germline, CDR1 is SGHTS and CDR2 YDEGEE. This chain's CDR3 is CASSLVRAGERNA.

This chain uses TRBV5-1 with TRBJ2-3, with 7 bases lining up with TRBD1. This CDR3 is built from 15 residues. V dropped 4 bases and J dropped 0; count of bases not matched to a gene: 5. From germline, CDR1 is SGHRS and CDR2 YFSETQ. CDR3 sequence: CASSPTGSSTDTQYF. The CDR3 DNA sequence: TGCGCCAGCAGCCCGACAGGGTCTAGCACAGATACGCAGTATTTT.

The gene calls are TRBV2 and TRBJ2-1, with a weak D call TRBD2 (6 bases). The CDR3 totals 14 residues. V gave up 4 bases and J gave up 5 bases, with 12 bases separating them. The germline V gene has CDR1 SNHLY and CDR2 FYNNEI. The CDR3 loop reads CASSVSRGNNEQFF. The CDR3, as DNA: TGTGCCAGCAGTGTGTCACGGGGGAACAATGAGCAGTTCTTC.

The genes are TRBV3-1 (or the pseudogene TRBV3-2) and TRBJ1-1, with unresolved D. Trimming cost V 0 bases and J 0 bases, with 8 bases left between them. This CDR3 is built from 15 residues. Germline V gene data show CDR1 as LGHDT and CDR2 as YNNKEL (reference sequence). The CDR3 loop is CASSQERHMNTEAFF. The CDR3 DNA reads as TGTGCCAGCAGCCAAGAGAGACACATGAACACTGAAGCTTTCTTT.

The chain is built from TRBV5-1 and TRBJ1-1, with D perhaps TRBD1 (6 bases). Germline V gives CDR1 SGHRS, CDR2 YFSETQ. The V gene lost 3 bases and the J gene lost 2 bases, with 14 bases spanning the gap. The CDR3 loop spans 15 amino acids. The CDR3 DNA is TGCGCCAGCAGCTACACCGGGACAACTAACACTGAAGCTTTCTTT. Encoded protein: CASSYTGTTNTEAFF.

The rearrangement uses TRBV6-5 and TRBJ2-1, with 9 bases fitting TRBD2. The V segment lost 5 bases and the J segment 2 bases; nucleotides outside the gene matches: 4. Looked up from germline, CDR1 is MNHEY and CDR2 is SVGAGI. The CDR3 is 15 amino acids. The CDR3 coding sequence is TGTGCCAGCAGTAAGGAGCGGGGGGCCTACAATGAGCAGTTCTTC. Translating it yields CASSKERGAYNEQFF.